The 27 T cell receptor beta chains below were found in one sample sequenced in a study of blood T cell repertoires in COVID-19. This table comes from immunoSEQ multiplex PCR, and its TCRdb copy is limited to in-frame clones, with some not included. The table shows 300,000 or so clones, with 90% occurring only once. The sequenced sample was peripheral blood. The receptors stem from a woman between 25 and 40 years old with COVID-19, enrolled during active disease.

This chain uses TRBV5-4 with TRBJ1-2; D remains unclear. The CDR3 runs 13 residues. The ends were cut back, 0 bases at V and 2 bases at J, with 5 bases in the middle. The germline V gene encodes CDR1 SGHNT and CDR2 YYREEE (reference sequence). CDR3 DNA sequence: TGTGCCAGCAGCTTGGACGGGAACTATGGCTACACCTTC. This gives the protein CASSLDGNYGYTF.

This chain connects TRBV29-1 to TRBJ2-7, with a weak D call TRBD1 (6 bases). Trimming stripped 5 bases from V and 4 bases from J, with 12 bases between. The CDR3 is 12 residues long. Germline assignment: CDR1 SQVTM and CDR2 ANQGSEA. DNA of the CDR3: TGCAGCGTTCGTGGGGGCTCGTACGAGCAGTACTTC. It is translated as CSVRGGSYEQYF.

CDR3 in DNA: TGTGCCAGCAGCTTAAGAAACTCGGCAGGGGGTTGGGACGAGCAGTACTTC. It codes for CASSLRNSAGGWDEQYF. V is TRBV7-9 and J is TRBJ2-7; TRBD1 matches 7 bases. The CDR3 sequence is 17 residues long. The J segment lost 5 bases and the V segment lost 2 bases, leaving 15 bases of the junction unmatched. Germline assignment: CDR1 SEHNR and CDR2 FQNEAQ (reference sequence).

The chain has TRBV7-2 and TRBJ2-7; 11 bases agree with TRBD2. V dropped 1 base and J dropped 6; count of bases not matched to a gene: 11. Germline values: CDR1 SGHTA, CDR2 FQGNSA. CDR3 length: 17 residues. CDR3 nucleotides: TGTGCCAGCAGCTTAGTCGGTATAGCGGGAGGGCCTAGCGAGCAGTACTTC. Protein sequence: CASSLVGIAGGPSEQYF.

V is TRBV5-1 and J is TRBJ1-1; TRBD1 agrees at 7 bases. V trimming: 1 base; J trimming: 3 bases; junction bases outside the gene matches: 6. There are 15 residues in the CDR3. The germline V gene has CDR1 SGHRS and CDR2 YFSETQ. The CDR3 nucleotides read TGCGCCAGCAGCTTGACCCCTGGGACAGACACTGAAGCTTTCTTT. Its translation is CASSLTPGTDTEAFF.

This chain joins TRBV27 and TRBJ1-1, with 8 bases identical to TRBD1. This CDR3 contains 15 residues. CDR1 is MNHEY and CDR2 is SMNVEV in the germline V gene (reference sequence). V shed 5 bases, J shed 3 bases, and the junction held 8 bases outside the gene matches. Written as DNA, the CDR3 is TGTGCCAGCAGTCCCCTTAACAGGGGGGACACTGAAGCTTTCTTT. Protein sequence: CASSPLNRGDTEAFF.

This chain joins TRBV5-1 and TRBJ2-1; TRBD2 is a possible D gene (6 bases). Trimming removed 4 bases from V and 4 bases from J, with 15 bases in between. Germline V lookup: CDR1 SGHRS, CDR2 YFSETQ. CDR3 length: 15 residues. CDR3 in amino acids: CASSTGLQFYNEQFF. The CDR3 DNA is TGCGCCAGCAGCACGGGACTGCAGTTTTACAATGAGCAGTTCTTC.

This sequence joins TRBV7-8 and TRBJ2-7; 8 nucleotides align to TRBD2. Germline V gene lookup returns CDR1 SGHVS and CDR2 FQNEAQ. The CDR3 extends over 15 amino acids. V dropped 3 bases and J dropped 4; count of bases not matched to a gene: 8. CDR3 region: CASSLVSGSLYEQYF. The CDR3 nucleotides are TGTGCCAGCAGCTTGGTCAGCGGGAGCCTATACGAGCAGTACTTC. Variable domain in full (rest from reference TRBV7-8 and TRBJ2-7): GAGVSQSPRYKVAKRGQDVALRCDPISGHVSLFWYQQALGQGPEFLTYFQNEAQLDKSGLPSDRFFAERPEGSVSTLKIQRTQQEDSAVYLCASSLVSGSLYEQYFGPGTRLTVT.

This clone was recorded only once. CDR3 loop: CASSSRQGSNQPQHF. Here the CDR3 DNA reads TGTGCCAGCAGTTCTCGACAGGGTAGCAATCAGCCCCAGCATTTT. This chain uses TRBV6-5 with TRBJ1-5; TRBD1 agrees at 7 bases. Germline CDR1 reads MNHEY; CDR2 reads SVGAGI. Losses at the gene ends were 4 bases for V and 0 bases for J; bases not matched to a gene: 3. The length of the CDR3 is 15 residues.

J is TRBJ2-2 and V is TRBV7-9, with D hard to call. Germline V CDR1 and CDR2: SEHNR, FQNEAQ (reference sequence). Trimming stripped 4 bases from V and 2 bases from J, with 11 bases between. The CDR3 length is 15 residues. CDR3: CASSSTRANTGELFF. Written as DNA, the CDR3 is TGTGCCAGCAGCTCCACCCGCGCAAACACCGGGGAGCTGTTTTTT.

The rearrangement uses TRBV20-1 and TRBJ2-7; D gene unclear. This CDR3 contains 11 residues. In germline, CDR1 is DFQATT, CDR2 SNEGSKA (reference sequence). Trimming stripped 6 bases from V and 3 bases from J, with 9 bases between. This CDR3 is CSASQDYEQYF. The CDR3 coding sequence is TGCAGTGCGAGTCAGGACTACGAGCAGTACTTC.

CDR3 DNA sequence: TGTGCCTGGCACACTAGCGGGAGAAGCGAGCAGTACTTC. The encoded protein is CAWHTSGRSEQYF. The chain is built from TRBV30 and TRBJ2-7; 11 bases are a match to TRBD2. Germline CDR1 and CDR2: GTSNPN and SVGIG (reference sequence). The CDR3 has 13 amino acids. V lost 5 bases, J lost 6 bases, and 6 bases stayed unmatched.

CDR3 residues: CASSLTGGPGNTIYF. The CDR3 nucleotides are TGTGCCAGCAGCCTGACAGGGGGCCCTGGAAACACCATATATTTT. This chain uses TRBV5-4 with TRBJ1-3, with 10 bases identical to TRBD1. The CDR3 sequence is 15 residues long. From germline, CDR1 is SGHNT and CDR2 YYREEE (reference sequence). V shed 4 bases, J shed 2 bases, and the junction held 3 bases outside the gene matches.

This chain uses TRBV12-5 with TRBJ2-7; D is possibly TRBD1 (6 bases). Trimming left V 4 bases short and J 7 bases short, with 17 bases between. This CDR3 spans 14 amino acids. CDR1 is LGHNT and CDR2 is FRNRAP in the germline V gene. The CDR3 region is CASGSSRQDEEQYF. The DNA of the CDR3 is TGTGCTAGTGGTTCCTCTCGACAGGATGAAGAGCAGTACTTC.

This clone appeared a single time. V usage is TRBV3-1 (or the pseudogene TRBV3-2) and J usage is TRBJ2-1, with 9 positions matching TRBD2. The CDR3 consists of 15 residues. Germline trimming cut 6 bases from V and 2 bases from J; bases unmatched to any gene: 5. The germline CDR1 and CDR2 sequences are LGHDT and YNNKEL (reference sequence). In DNA, the CDR3 is TGTGCCAGCAGGGCGACTAGCGGAGCCTACAATGAGCAGTTCTTC. This encodes CASRATSGAYNEQFF.

The chain joins TRBV27 to TRBJ1-5; 8 nucleotides align to TRBD1. The CDR3 sequence is 16 residues long. J was trimmed by 1 base and V by 2 bases; bases with no gene match: 4. Germline V gene lookup returns CDR1 MNHEY and CDR2 SMNVEV (reference sequence). The CDR3 sequence: CASSLAGGWSNQPQHF. CDR3 nucleotides: TGTGCCAGCAGTTTAGCAGGGGGCTGGAGCAATCAGCCCCAGCATTTT.

CDR3 sequence: CASSPRAGGLGYTF. Here the CDR3 DNA reads TGTGCCAGCAGCCCCCGGGCAGGGGGGCTTGGCTACACCTTC. V is TRBV9 and J is TRBJ1-2; TRBD1 aligns across 7 bases. Trimming at V came to 4 bases and at J to 7 bases, leaving 10 bases not matched to a gene. The CDR3 contains 14 residues. Germline values: CDR1 SGDLS, CDR2 YYNGEE.

V and J are TRBV6-6 and TRBJ1-1; no definite D call. The germline V gene has CDR1 MNHNY and CDR2 SVGAGI (reference sequence). This CDR3 has 14 residues. V gave up 6 bases and J gave up 0 bases, with 11 bases separating them. CDR3 sequence (DNA): TGTGCCAGCAGGGCGACAACGGTGAACACTGAAGCTTTCTTT. This encodes CASRATTVNTEAFF.

The rearrangement joins TRBV7-9 to TRBJ2-6; D remains unclear. The CDR3 has 14 residues. Germline V gives CDR1 SEHNR, CDR2 FQNEAQ (reference sequence). V gave up 5 bases and J gave up 0 bases, with 5 bases separating them. CDR3 amino acids: CASSQASGANVLTF. CDR3 DNA: TGTGCCAGCAGCCAAGCCTCTGGGGCCAACGTCCTGACTTTC.

The chain combines TRBV19 with TRBJ2-7, with 8 nucleotides matching TRBD1. The germline gives CDR1 LNHDA, CDR2 SQIVND (reference sequence). The CDR3 consists of 13 residues. V shed 5 bases and J 3 bases; nucleotides not matched to a gene: 3. CDR3 bases: TGTGCCAGTAGTCAAACAGGGGGCTACGAGCAGTACTTC. Encoded protein: CASSQTGGYEQYF.

This rearrangement joins TRBV28 to TRBJ2-7, with D possibly TRBD1 on 6 matching bases. The V end was cut by 1 base, the J end by 0 bases, with 13 bases between. The germline CDR1 and CDR2 sequences are MDHEN and SYDVKM. The CDR3 loop spans 16 amino acids. CDR3 nucleotide sequence: TGTGCCAGCAGTTTATCGGGACAAATCAGCTCCTACGAGCAGTACTTC. Translated, it gives CASSLSGQISSYEQYF. Complete variable domain (other parts from reference TRBV28 and TRBJ2-7): DVKVTQSSRYLVKRTGEKVFLECVQDMDHENMFWYRQDPGLGLRLIYFSYDVKMKEKGDIPEGYSVSREKKERFSLILESASTNQTSMYLCASSLSGQISSYEQYFGPGTRLTVT.

J is TRBJ2-3 and V is TRBV7-6; 12 nucleotides line up with TRBD2. The CDR3 contains 15 residues. V dropped 5 bases and J dropped 4; count of bases not matched to a gene: 4. CDR1 SGHVS and CDR2 FNYEAQ come from the germline V gene. The CDR3, as DNA: TGTGCCAGCAGCGTTCTAGCGGGAGGGCCAGATACGCAGTATTTT. Its translation: CASSVLAGGPDTQYF. The entire variable domain, with the rest obtained from reference TRBV7-6 and TRBJ2-3, is as follows: GAGVSQSPRYKVTKRGQDVALRCDPISGHVSLYWYRQALGQGPEFLTYFNYEAQQDKSGLPNDRFSAERPEGSISTLTIQRTEQRDSAMYRCASSVLAGGPDTQYFGPGTRLTVL.

The table lists this clone with a count of one. The V call is TRBV5-1, the J call TRBJ1-1; 8 bases line up with TRBD1. The V and J ends lost 0 bases and 3 bases, in that order; junction bases with no gene match: 7. The CDR3 length is 16 residues. Germline loops: CDR1 SGHRS, CDR2 YFSETQ. In DNA form, the CDR3 reads TGCGCCAGCAGCTTGGATTGGGACAGGACCTACACTGAAGCTTTCTTT. Translated: CASSLDWDRTYTEAFF.

V gene TRBV27 combines with J gene TRBJ1-1; 9 bases match TRBD1. The ends lost 10 bases at V and 1 base at J; junction bases unmatched: 4. In germline, CDR1 is MNHEY, CDR2 SMNVEV (reference sequence). The CDR3 sequence is 13 residues long. The CDR3 nucleotides read TGTGCCACCTGGGGACAGGGGAACACTGAAGCTTTCTTT. This gives the protein CATWGQGNTEAFF.

CDR3 residues: CSVGTSGNHNEQFF. CDR3 DNA: TGCAGCGTTGGGACTAGCGGGAACCACAATGAGCAGTTCTTC. The rearrangement links TRBV29-1 to TRBJ2-1, with 12 bases that match TRBD2. V trimming: 4 bases; J trimming: 5 bases; junction bases outside the gene matches: 3. Looked up from germline, CDR1 is SQVTM and CDR2 is ANQGSEA. The CDR3 is 14 amino acids.

This CDR3 is CASKAGVTDTQYF. In DNA form, the CDR3 reads TGTGCCAGTAAAGCGGGAGTTACAGATACGCAGTATTTT. The rearrangement uses TRBV3-1 (or the pseudogene TRBV3-2) and TRBJ2-3, with 8 bases identical to TRBD2. This CDR3 spans 13 amino acids. Trimming at V came to 9 bases and at J to 3 bases, leaving 5 bases not matched to a gene. Per germline, CDR1 LGHDT and CDR2 YNNKEL (reference sequence).

V gene TRBV24-1 combines with J gene TRBJ1-1; D not certain. CDR3 length equals 18 residues. V was trimmed by 1 base and J by 2 bases, leaving 19 bases between them. From germline, CDR1 is KGHDR and CDR2 SFDVKD. The CDR3 DNA follows: TGTGCCACCAGTGATTTCAGCCCCCCCGGAGAATCAAACACTGAAGCTTTCTTT. The encoded protein is CATSDFSPPGESNTEAFF.